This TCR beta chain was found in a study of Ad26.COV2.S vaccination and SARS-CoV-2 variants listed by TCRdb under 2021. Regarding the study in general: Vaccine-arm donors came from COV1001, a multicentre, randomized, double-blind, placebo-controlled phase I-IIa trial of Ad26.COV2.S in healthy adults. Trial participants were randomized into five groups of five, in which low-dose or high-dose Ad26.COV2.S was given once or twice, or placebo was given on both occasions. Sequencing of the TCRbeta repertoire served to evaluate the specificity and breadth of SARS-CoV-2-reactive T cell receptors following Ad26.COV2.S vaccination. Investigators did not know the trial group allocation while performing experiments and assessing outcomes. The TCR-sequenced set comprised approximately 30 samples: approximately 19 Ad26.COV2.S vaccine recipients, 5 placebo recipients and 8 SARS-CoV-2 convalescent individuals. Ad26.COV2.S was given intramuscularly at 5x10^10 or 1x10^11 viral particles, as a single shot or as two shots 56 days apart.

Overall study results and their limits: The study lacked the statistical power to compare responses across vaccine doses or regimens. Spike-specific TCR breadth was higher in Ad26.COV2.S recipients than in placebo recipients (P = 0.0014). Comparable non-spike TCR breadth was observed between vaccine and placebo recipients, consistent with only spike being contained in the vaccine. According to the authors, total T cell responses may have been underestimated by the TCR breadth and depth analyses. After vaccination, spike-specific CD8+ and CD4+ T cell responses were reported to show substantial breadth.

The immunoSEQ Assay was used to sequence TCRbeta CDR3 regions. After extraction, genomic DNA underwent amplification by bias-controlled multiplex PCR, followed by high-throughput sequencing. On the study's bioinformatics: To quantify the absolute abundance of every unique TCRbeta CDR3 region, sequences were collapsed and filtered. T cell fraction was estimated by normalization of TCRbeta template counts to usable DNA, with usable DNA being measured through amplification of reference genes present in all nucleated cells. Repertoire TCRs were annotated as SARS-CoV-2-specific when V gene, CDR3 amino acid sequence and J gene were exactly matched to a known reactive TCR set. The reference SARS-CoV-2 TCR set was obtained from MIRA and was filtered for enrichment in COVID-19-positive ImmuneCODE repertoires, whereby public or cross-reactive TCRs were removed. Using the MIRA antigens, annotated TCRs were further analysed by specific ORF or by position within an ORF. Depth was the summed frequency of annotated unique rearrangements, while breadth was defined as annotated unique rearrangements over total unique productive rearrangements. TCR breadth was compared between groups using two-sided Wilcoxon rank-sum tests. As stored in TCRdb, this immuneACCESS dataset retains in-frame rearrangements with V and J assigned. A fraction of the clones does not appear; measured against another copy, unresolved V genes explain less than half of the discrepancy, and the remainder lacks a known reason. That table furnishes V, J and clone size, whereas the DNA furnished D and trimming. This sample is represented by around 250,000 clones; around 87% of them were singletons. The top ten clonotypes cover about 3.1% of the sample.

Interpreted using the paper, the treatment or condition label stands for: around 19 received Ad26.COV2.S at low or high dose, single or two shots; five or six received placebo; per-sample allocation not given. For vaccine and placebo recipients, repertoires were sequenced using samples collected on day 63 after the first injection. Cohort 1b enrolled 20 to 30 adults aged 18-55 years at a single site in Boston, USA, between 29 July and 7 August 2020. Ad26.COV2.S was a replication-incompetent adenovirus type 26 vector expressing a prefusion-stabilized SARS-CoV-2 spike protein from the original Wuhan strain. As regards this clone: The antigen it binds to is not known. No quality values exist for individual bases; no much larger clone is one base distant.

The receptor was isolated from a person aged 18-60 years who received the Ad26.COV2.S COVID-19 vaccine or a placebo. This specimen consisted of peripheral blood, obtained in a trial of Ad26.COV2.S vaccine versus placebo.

The CDR3 amino acid sequence is: CASSPGQNTGELFF. The nucleotides read TGTGCCAGCAGCCCAGGACAGAACACCGGGGAGCTGTTTTTT. The chain couples TRBV2 to TRBJ2-2; the D gene is possibly TRBD1, with 5 bases matching. The germline V gene specifies SNHLY as CDR1 and FYNNEI as CDR2. The CDR3 runs 14 residues from the cysteine to the phenylalanine. The read is trimmed to its CDR3 DNA, 42 bases read in frame from base 1. V loses 6 bases, J loses 1 base, and the germline ends lie 9 bases apart.